This T cell receptor beta chain is drawn from a study of CD8 T cells in Susac syndrome. The study, taken as a whole, reports: TCR sequencing and HLA analysis covered a relatively small number of individuals. The CD4+ T cell repertoires in Susac syndrome did not show any clonal expansion.

The CDR3 spans 14 residues. Trimming at V came to 4 bases and at J to 1 base, leaving 3 bases not matched to a gene. Random hexamers primed reverse transcription of about 0.45 to 1 ug RNA. TCRdb re-called the immunoSEQ multiplex PCR reads with MiXCR, one entry per CDR3 protein. The sample shows approximately 260,000 distinct CDR3 sequences, 90% to 97% of them seen only once. This clonotype was observed a single time. The antigen is unknown. The sequence came from a human donor with Susac syndrome. Material: CD4+ T cells from PBMCs. The V gene is TRBV12-3 or TRBV12-4, the J gene TRBJ1-1, with 7 nucleotides matching TRBD1. CDR3 amino acids: CASSSDRRNTEAFF. CDR3 nucleotides: TGTGCCAGCAGTTCGGACAGGCGGAACACTGAAGCTTTCTTT.